What follows describes a single T cell receptor (delta chain). TCRdb's entry gives the protein of a much larger clone, which mismatches this DNA's translation at residue 12, likely from a read error; the protein reported here is translated from the DNA. The sample is drawn from a study of gamma-delta chains in newborns, infants, children. For the study at large: Innate gammadelta T cells reportedly expand polyclonally right after birth, driven by microbial exposure, per the title.

Germline V gives CDR1 TSWWSYY, CDR2 QGS. The length of the CDR3 is 15 residues. TCRdb re-called clones from the reads via CATT. The profile shows 5,000 or so delta-chain clones, around 3% of them singletons. This TCR was recovered from a child who was a newborn, infant or young child, either healthy, febrile or measles-vaccinated (not recorded which). The chain employs TRDV1 and TRDJ2; D call uncertain. The sequenced sample was blood. For the CDR3, the DNA is TGTGCTCTTGGGGAACGCGGTCTCCCAACAGCACGACTCTTCTTT. Residues: CALGERGLPTARLFF.